The entry below describes one T cell receptor beta chain. Antigen unknown. The length of the CDR3 is 13 residues. Per germline, CDR1 MDHEN and CDR2 SYDVKM. Trimming pared 6 bases from V and 11 bases from J, leaving 17 bases between. Reverse transcription of roughly 0.45 to 1 ug RNA used random hexamers. Using its own MiXCR run on the immunoSEQ multiplex PCR reads, TCRdb lists one record per CDR3 protein. The profile covers approximately 190,000 distinct CDR3 sequences, with over 85% appearing a single time and approximately 0.1% taken by the ten largest. This record belongs to a study of CD8 T cells in Susac syndrome. Points from the study as a whole: As acknowledged by the study, its TCR sequencing and HLA analysis included a relatively small number of individuals.

Negative isolation was used for CD8+ and CD4+ T cells and FACS enrichment for TEMRA cells. The sample consisted of CD4+ T cells from PBMCs. V is TRBV28 and J is TRBJ2-4; TRBD2 is a possible D gene (5 bases). This clonotype was obtained from a human donor in good health. The CDR3 bases are TGTGCCAGCAGCCCCGGGGTGGCTTGGGTTCAGTACTTC. This gives the protein CASSPGVAWVQYF.